The 30 T cell receptor beta chains in this list originate from one sample, sequenced in a study of T cells in tuberculosis (dated by TCRdb to the late 2010s). The time point label on this specimen signifies: new active TB diagnosis, blood taken before or within 7 days of starting treatment. The library was built by means of the immunoSEQ multiplex PCR assay. Drawn from immuneACCESS, this table holds only the in-frame rearrangements with V and J called that TCRdb kept. Clones are partly lost; checked studies trace under half to an unresolved V gene and leave the rest unexplained. The sample table records about 53,000 clones; more than 90% of these occur just once. Clones ranked in the top ten supply more than 1.2% of the sample. The sequencing used PBMCs, collected at tuberculosis diagnosis. The receptors derive from an adult with tuberculosis.

This rearrangement joins TRBV30 to TRBJ1-6, with a tentative D call TRBD1 (6 bases). The CDR3 is 15 amino acids. The germline CDR1 and CDR2 sequences are GTSNPN and SVGIG (reference sequence). V lost 2 bases, J lost 9 bases, and 17 bases lay in between. This chain's CDR3 is CAWSLTGQFVSPLHF. The CDR3, as DNA: TGTGCCTGGAGTTTGACAGGACAGTTTGTTTCACCCCTCCACTTT.

The chain joins TRBV6-1 to TRBJ2-3; 7 bases fit TRBD2. V trimming: 4 bases; J trimming: 7 bases; junction bases outside the gene matches: 14. The CDR3 sequence is 16 residues long. CDR1 MNHNS and CDR2 SASEGT come from the germline V gene. The chain's CDR3 is CASSGVSGPEAYTQYF. Written as DNA, the CDR3 is TGTGCCAGCAGTGGGGTTAGCGGGCCTGAGGCCTATACGCAGTATTTT.

The CDR3 region is CAAGEDNEQFF. The CDR3 coding sequence is TGTGCCGCGGGAGAAGACAATGAGCAGTTCTTC. The chain uses TRBV6-1 and TRBJ2-1, with 7 bases matching TRBD2. The germline V gene has CDR1 MNHNS and CDR2 SASEGT. With 11 bases clipped from V and 5 bases from J, the junction kept 3 bases outside the gene matches. The CDR3 covers 11 residues.

This chain connects TRBV4-1 to TRBJ2-7; D possibly corresponds to TRBD2 (6 bases). V was cut by 3 bases and J by 2 bases, with 20 bases left in between. Germline CDR1 reads MGHRA; CDR2 reads YSYEKL. This CDR3 has 17 residues. As DNA, the CDR3 is TGCGCCAGCAGCCACCCTCCGGAGGATAGCGGAGCCTACGAGCAGTACTTC. It encodes CASSHPPEDSGAYEQYF.

V gene TRBV10-3 combines with J gene TRBJ1-4; the D is unclear. Germline V gene data show CDR1 as ENHRY and CDR2 as SYGVKD. The CDR3 is 13 amino acids. The germline V and J ends were trimmed by 9 bases and 7 bases, with 15 bases remaining between them. CDR3 nucleotides: TGTGCCATATCGGTGAGGGTGGGTGAAAAACTGTTTTTT. Translation: CAISVRVGEKLFF.

The chain employs TRBV7-2 and TRBJ1-1; D is perhaps TRBD1 (5 bases). This CDR3 contains 13 residues. Trimming left V 6 bases short and J 4 bases short, with 12 bases between. CDR1 SGHTA and CDR2 FQGNSA come from the germline V gene. The CDR3 loop is CASRGGASTEAFF. In DNA, the CDR3 is TGTGCCAGCAGGGGCGGGGCCAGCACTGAAGCTTTCTTT.

V is TRBV2 and J is TRBJ1-5, with D perhaps matching TRBD1 (6 bases). V was clipped by 5 bases and J by 6 bases, with 11 bases between them. Germline V gene lookup returns CDR1 SNHLY and CDR2 FYNNEI. The CDR3 runs to 13 residues. CDR3 sequence (DNA): TGTGCCAGCAGTAAACAGGGTAGTCAGCCCCAGCATTTT. This encodes CASSKQGSQPQHF.

CDR3 residues: CASRVDRGRGEKLFF. DNA for the CDR3: TGTGCCAGCAGGGTCGACAGGGGGCGAGGGGAAAAACTGTTTTTT. The chain couples TRBV2 to TRBJ1-4, with TRBD1 matching 10 bases. V was clipped by 6 bases and J by 8 bases; unmatched bases: 9. This CDR3 region has 15 residues. Germline CDR1 and CDR2: SNHLY and FYNNEI.

The chain links TRBV5-4 to TRBJ2-7; tentatively, D is TRBD1 (7 bases). Trimming stripped 5 bases from V and 3 bases from J, with 15 bases between. This CDR3 comprises 14 residues. Germline V gene data show CDR1 as SGHNT and CDR2 as YYREEE (reference sequence). The CDR3 loop is CASSHQGGDYEQYF. CDR3 bases: TGTGCCAGCAGTCATCAGGGGGGAGACTACGAGCAGTACTTC.

This clone is labeled medium-sized. Other nucleotide sequences from this sample produce the same CDR3. The V and J genes are TRBV29-1 and TRBJ1-1; perhaps TRBD1 as D (6 bases). V lost 3 bases and J 5 bases, leaving 13 bases between the germline ends. Germline-derived CDR1 and CDR2 are SQVTM and ANQGSEA. This CDR3 has 13 amino acids. The CDR3 DNA follows: TGCAGCGTTGAGGGGCGAGGGACAACTGAAGCTTTCTTT. This translates into CSVEGRGTTEAFF.

The CDR3 nucleotides are TGTGCCAGCCGAGGGACTCACCGAGCGGAGACCCAGTACTTC. Protein sequence: CASRGTHRAETQYF. The rearrangement uses TRBV19 and TRBJ2-5; TRBD2 is a possible D gene (6 bases). CDR3 length: 14 amino acids. Looked up from germline, CDR1 is LNHDA and CDR2 is SQIVND (reference sequence). V was shortened by 9 bases and J by 5 bases, with 19 bases between the two germline ends.

The rearrangement joins TRBV11-2 to TRBJ2-5; 7 positions agree with TRBD1. V shed 4 bases, J shed 5 bases, and the junction held 13 bases outside the gene matches. The CDR3 loop spans 16 amino acids. Germline lookup yields CDR1 SGHAT and CDR2 FQNNGV. The CDR3 region is CASSSGDTGVEETQYF. CDR3 sequence (DNA): TGTGCCAGCAGCTCCGGCGATACAGGGGTCGAGGAGACCCAGTACTTC.

This chain links TRBV25-1 with TRBJ1-2, with D maybe TRBD1 (6 bases). Germline CDR1 is MGHDK and CDR2 is SYGVNS. The CDR3 covers 18 residues. Trimming stripped 5 bases from V and 3 bases from J, with 25 bases between. CDR3 in amino acids: CASSSWTVSGEGYYGYTF. CDR3 coding DNA: TGTGCCAGCAGTTCTTGGACTGTCTCAGGGGAGGGCTACTATGGCTACACCTTC.

The V and J genes are TRBV7-2 and TRBJ2-5, with D possibly being TRBD1 (6 bases). In germline, CDR1 is SGHTA, CDR2 FQGNSA. The V end lost 5 bases, the J end lost 4 bases, and 11 bases lay between the germline ends. This CDR3 comprises 13 residues. Written as DNA, the CDR3 is TGTGCCAGCAGCCGTGGGACATTAGAGACCCAGTACTTC. Its translation: CASSRGTLETQYF.

The rearrangement links TRBV7-9 to TRBJ1-3; no definite D call. From germline, CDR1 is SEHNR and CDR2 FQNEAQ (reference sequence). Trimming took 2 bases from V and 0 from J, leaving 8 bases between them. The length of the CDR3 is 15 residues. CDR3 coding DNA: TGTGCCAGCAGCTTAACCGTGAGCTCTGGAAACACCATATATTTT. Amino acids: CASSLTVSSGNTIYF.

The sample holds one count of this clone. The chain joins TRBV19 to TRBJ1-2; no firm D call. The CDR3 runs to 13 residues. V shed 8 bases and J shed 9 bases, with 19 bases lying between them. CDR1 and CDR2 (germline): LNHDA, SQIVND (reference sequence). The CDR3 reads CASRAGLPLSYTF. The CDR3 DNA sequence: TGTGCCAGTCGCGCCGGACTGCCTTTGAGCTACACCTTC.

The J gene is TRBJ2-7, the V gene TRBV18, with D possibly TRBD1 on 5 matching bases. The CDR3 length is 13 residues. With 3 bases removed from V and 0 bases from J, the gap between germline ends came to 6 bases. CDR1 is KGHSH, CDR2 LQKENI, per germline. The CDR3 protein is CASSPDNSYEQYF. CDR3 DNA: TGTGCCAGCTCACCGGACAACTCCTACGAGCAGTACTTC.

CDR3 sequence reads: CASSKRQTDTQYF. The CDR3 nucleotides are TGTGCCAGCAGCAAGAGACAGACAGATACGCAGTATTTT. V gene TRBV7-2 combines with J gene TRBJ2-3, with D perhaps matching TRBD1 (5 bases). Germline loops: CDR1 SGHTA, CDR2 FQGNSA. V was pared by 5 bases and J by 3 bases, with 9 bases between. This CDR3 spans 13 amino acids. Full variable domain (outside the CDR3, taken from reference TRBV7-2 and TRBJ2-3): GAGVSQSPSNKVTEKGKDVELRCDPISGHTALYWYRQSLGQGLEFLIYFQGNSAPDKSGLPSDRFSAERTGGSVSTLTIQRTQQEDSAVYLCASSKRQTDTQYFGPGTRLTVL.

The rearrangement uses TRBV9 and TRBJ1-2; 9 positions agree with TRBD1. Germline V lookup: CDR1 SGDLS, CDR2 YYNGEE. The V gene end was trimmed by 2 bases and the J gene end by 4 bases; junction bases not matched to a gene: 15. The CDR3 consists of 18 residues. In nucleotides, the CDR3 is TGTGCCAGCAGCGTGGGAATGGACTTGGGGACAGGGTTCTATGGCTACACCTTC. It translates to CASSVGMDLGTGFYGYTF. Variable domain in full (rest from reference TRBV9 and TRBJ1-2): DSGVTQTPKHLITATGQRVTLRCSPRSGDLSVYWYQQSLDQGLQFLIQYYNGEERAKGNILERFSAQQFPDLHSELNLSSLELGDSALYFCASSVGMDLGTGFYGYTFGSGTRLTVV.

The rearrangement joins TRBV19 to TRBJ2-1; D gene uncertain. The CDR3 has 13 amino acids. The V gene's germline CDR1 is LNHDA and CDR2 SQIVND (reference sequence). Between the trimmed V and J ends, which lost 6 bases and 6 bases, there was a span of 12 bases. This CDR3 is CASRIGPGNEQFF. Written as DNA, the CDR3 is TGTGCCAGTAGAATTGGTCCGGGCAATGAGCAGTTCTTC.

The rearrangement links TRBV28 to TRBJ1-5; 10 bases fit TRBD1. The V and J ends lost 4 bases and 4 bases, in that order; junction bases with no gene match: 7. This CDR3 region has 16 residues. Germline CDR1 is MDHEN and CDR2 is SYDVKM. CDR3: CASSSWPGQGNQPQHF. The CDR3 DNA sequence: TGTGCCAGCAGTTCCTGGCCGGGACAGGGGAATCAGCCCCAGCATTTT.

V is TRBV5-6 and J is TRBJ2-1; TRBD2 matches at 10 bases. The CDR3 is 15 residues long. Germline loops: CDR1 SGHDT, CDR2 YYEEEE. V lost 4 bases, J lost 8 bases, and 9 bases stayed unmatched. The CDR3 sequence is CASSAPSGRADEQFF. DNA for the CDR3: TGTGCCAGCAGCGCGCCGAGCGGGAGGGCTGATGAGCAGTTCTTC.

The gene calls are TRBV27 and TRBJ2-1, with TRBD2 matching 8 bases. Germline-derived CDR1 and CDR2 are MNHEY and SMNVEV (reference sequence). CDR3 length equals 14 residues. V was clipped by 8 bases and J by 9 bases; unmatched bases: 12. CDR3 amino acids: CASHQGGLAGEQFF. The CDR3 DNA reads TGTGCCAGCCATCAAGGTGGGCTAGCGGGTGAGCAGTTCTTC.

The CDR3 nucleotides are TGTGCCAGTAGTATAGGGGGAGACGACAAAAACATTCAGTACTTC. Translating it yields CASSIGGDDKNIQYF. V usage is TRBV19 and J usage is TRBJ2-4; a weak D match, TRBD2 (5 bases). The CDR3 loop spans 15 amino acids. Germline values: CDR1 LNHDA, CDR2 SQIVND (reference sequence). V gave up 1 base and J gave up 3 bases, with 10 bases separating them.

V and J are TRBV2 and TRBJ1-6, with a tentative D call TRBD1 (6 bases). V lost 6 bases to trimming and J lost 4 bases, with 10 bases between them. The CDR3 length is 14 residues. Germline CDR1 reads SNHLY; CDR2 reads FYNNEI. CDR3 sequence (DNA): TGTGCCAGCAGGGACAGTTATTATAATTCACCCCTCCACTTT. As protein: CASRDSYYNSPLHF.

This chain connects TRBV10-3 to TRBJ2-7; TRBD2 agrees at 9 bases. Trimming took 8 bases from V and 2 from J; bases not matched to a gene: 4. The CDR3 totals 13 residues. Germline CDR1 and CDR2: ENHRY and SYGVKD. CDR3 amino acids: CAIGTSRTYEQYF. Here the CDR3 DNA reads TGTGCCATCGGGACTAGCAGGACCTACGAGCAGTACTTC.

The chain links TRBV10-1 to TRBJ2-5, with D perhaps TRBD2 (5 bases). Germline CDR1 WNHNN, CDR2 SYGVQD (reference sequence). The CDR3 spans 16 residues. V lost 4 bases and J 4 bases, leaving 19 bases between the germline ends. CDR3 in amino acids: CASSGQLTTSRETQYF. CDR3 sequence (DNA): TGCGCCAGCAGTGGGCAGCTGACTACTAGTCGAGAGACCCAGTACTTC.

This rearrangement joins TRBV11-2 to TRBJ2-7; no definite D call. Germline lookup yields CDR1 SGHAT and CDR2 FQNNGV. The CDR3 is 13 amino acids. Trimming stripped 3 bases from V and 7 bases from J, with 13 bases between. CDR3 loop: CASSFQVREEQYF. CDR3 nucleotide sequence: TGTGCCAGCAGCTTCCAGGTCCGAGAAGAGCAGTACTTC.

CDR3 region: CASGGIRDEQYF. The CDR3 nucleotides read TGTGCCAGCGGCGGGATACGGGACGAGCAGTACTTC. This chain links TRBV28 with TRBJ2-7; weak D call: TRBD2 (6 bases). With 8 bases removed from V and 5 bases from J, the gap between germline ends came to 13 bases. Germline V gene lookup returns CDR1 MDHEN and CDR2 SYDVKM. The CDR3 runs to 12 residues.

This clone is a singleton in its sample. This chain joins TRBV5-1 and TRBJ1-4; 8 positions agree with TRBD1. Germline V gives CDR1 SGHRS, CDR2 YFSETQ. The CDR3 has 14 residues. The V gene end was trimmed by 3 bases and the J gene end by 7 bases; junction bases not matched to a gene: 5. The CDR3, as DNA: TGCGCCAGCAGCTCCAGGGGGCTGGGTGAAAAACTGTTTTTT. It yields the protein CASSSRGLGEKLFF.